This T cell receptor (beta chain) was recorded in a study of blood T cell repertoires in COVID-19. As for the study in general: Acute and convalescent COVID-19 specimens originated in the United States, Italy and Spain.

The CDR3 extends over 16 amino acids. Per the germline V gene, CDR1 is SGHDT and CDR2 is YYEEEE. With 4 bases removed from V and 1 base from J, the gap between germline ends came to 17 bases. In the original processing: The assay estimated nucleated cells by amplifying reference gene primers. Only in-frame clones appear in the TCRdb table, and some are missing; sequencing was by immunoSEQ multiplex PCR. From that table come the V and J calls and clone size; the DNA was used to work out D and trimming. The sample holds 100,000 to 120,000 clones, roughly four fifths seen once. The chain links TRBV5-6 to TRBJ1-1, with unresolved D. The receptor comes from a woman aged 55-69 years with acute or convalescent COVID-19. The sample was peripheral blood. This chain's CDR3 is CASSAIGKWTNTEAFF. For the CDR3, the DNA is TGTGCCAGCAGCGCCATCGGGAAATGGACGAACACTGAAGCTTTCTTT. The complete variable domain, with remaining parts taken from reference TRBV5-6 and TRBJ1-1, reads DAGVTQSPTHLIKTRGQQVTLRCSPKSGHDTVSWYQQALGQGPQFIFQYYEEEERQRGNFPDRFSGHQFPNYSSELNVNALLLGDSALYLCASSAIGKWTNTEAFFGQGTRLTVV.